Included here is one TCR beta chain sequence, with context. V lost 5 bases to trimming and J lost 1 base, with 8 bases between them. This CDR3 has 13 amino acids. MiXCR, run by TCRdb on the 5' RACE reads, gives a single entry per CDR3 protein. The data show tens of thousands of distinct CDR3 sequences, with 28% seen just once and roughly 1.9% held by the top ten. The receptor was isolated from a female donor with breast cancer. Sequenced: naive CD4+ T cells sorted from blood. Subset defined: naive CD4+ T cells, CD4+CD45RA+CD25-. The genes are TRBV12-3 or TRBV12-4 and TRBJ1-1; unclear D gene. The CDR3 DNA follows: TGTGCCAGCAGTACGCATAGGAACACTGAAGCTTTCTTT. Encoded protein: CASSTHRNTEAFF.